This T cell receptor (beta chain) was found in a study of CD8 T cells in Susac syndrome (dated by TCRdb to between 2018 and 2020). Context from the whole study: Among the Susac syndrome patients who were sequenced, clinically active disease was present in about six and clinical remission was observed in 8 or 9. At the time of blood withdrawal, Susac syndrome patients were either therapy-naive, taking corticosteroids (with some also receiving IVIg), or on IVIg alone. Repertoire sequencing was used to test whether CD8+ T cell activation and differentiation in Susac syndrome was antigen driven. The study compared CD8+ T cell repertoire clonality among 12 healthy donors, around 14 Susac syndrome patients and 15 or so multiple sclerosis patients.

To note about this clonotype: Its binding antigen is unknown. No much larger clone exists at a distance of one base, and base qualities are not known.

High-throughput TCR beta sequencing profiled peripheral blood CD8+ and CD4+ T cells from healthy donors, Susac syndrome patients and multiple sclerosis patients. The Susac syndrome patients fulfilled recently defined diagnostic criteria for either definite or probable disease. Bulk CD8+ and CD4+ T cells were purified by magnetic negative isolation, while CD8+ TEMRA cells were enriched using FACS. Blood was drawn into EDTA tubes, processed within 24 hours, and PBMCs were isolated by density gradient centrifugation. PBMCs intended for TCR sequencing were cryopreserved in liquid nitrogen and were subsequently thawed in a 37 degrees C water bath. A purity of at least 90% was achieved for sorted or isolated CD4+, CD8+ and CD8+ TEMRA cells. V is cut by 0 bases and J by 4 bases, and the space between the germline ends is 12 bases. Reading from cysteine to phenylalanine, the CDR3 counts 15 amino acids. The kept DNA is CDR3 alone, 45 bases in frame from the first base. CDR1 MGHRA and CDR2 YSYEKL were looked up in the germline V gene.

RNA was extracted using the RNeasy kit, and roughly 0.5 to 1 ug of the RNA was reverse transcribed with random hexamers. The immunoSEQ multiplex PCR assay, covering 54 Vbeta and 13 Jbeta segments, was used to amplify TCR beta CDR3 regions. Bias from PCR amplification was corrected by using a synthetic template baseline for primer optimization and for computational correction. Under the source paper's analysis protocol: Only productive sequences were kept, with reads annotated to V, D and J genes according to IMGT and analyzed in immunoSEQ Analyzer. To calculate clonality, Shannon entropy was normalized by log2 of the number of productive unique sequences and then subtracted from one. For each patient and control, public and private clones were evaluated among the 100 most prevalent clones. Susac-specific clones were defined as absent from healthy and MS cohorts, 800 to 1,200 published viral clones and other ImmuneACCESS disease sequences. TCRdb handled the public reads itself, with Q25 trimming in fastp and clone calling in MiXCR, and kept productive beta chains. Every CDR3 protein is listed once, alongside the most common genes and DNA of its rows. What appears here as the V and J calls and clone size reflects TCRdb's work, not the paper's. Here the sample has 75,000 to 95,000 distinct CDR3 sequences; 85% to 95% occur a single time. The top ten hold roughly 0.44% of the sample.

Here is what the overall study found, with its caveats: Clonal expansion was seen in Susac syndrome CD8+ repertoires, peaking in CD8+ TEMRA cells and being greater in clinically active patients than in remitting ones. The study acknowledged that relatively few individuals were included in the TCR sequencing and HLA analysis. More than 15 Susac-specific public clones were identified in the total CD8+ repertoire, and about 5 Susac-specific public clones were identified in the CD8+ TEMRA repertoire.

This chain joins TRBV4-1 to TRBJ2-5, and perhaps TRBD1 as D gene, on 5 matching bases. This TCR came from a human donor with Susac syndrome. Sequences were obtained from CD8+ T cells from PBMCs. CDR3 protein: CASSQDPAGRETQYF. The DNA sequence is given as TGCGCCAGCAGCCAAGATCCGGCAGGGCGAGAGACCCAGTACTTC.